The clone carrying this T cell receptor (beta chain) was found a few times. Its matching antigen is unknown. TCRdb fed the reads into MiXCR, producing one record per CDR3 protein. The table includes around 300,000 distinct CDR3 sequences, roughly 9.5% detected once. The V gene's germline CDR1 is LNHDA and CDR2 SQIVND (reference sequence). The V end lost 10 bases, the J end lost 0 bases, and 18 bases lay between the germline ends. The CDR3 spans 15 residues. This entry comes from a study of T cell repertoires in cytomegalovirus infection. The study, taken as a whole, reports: CMV-specific TCR beta clonotypes restricted by HLA-C dominated the ex vivo response.

The specimen was PBMCs. The clonotype was recovered from a human donor in good health (CMV status not recorded). Some clones in this sample may be carry-over from other donors' samples. The genes are TRBV19 and TRBJ1-1; no clear D gene. This CDR3 is CAILGRFPLNTEAFF. In DNA, the CDR3 is TGTGCCATCCTAGGGCGTTTTCCCCTGAACACTGAAGCTTTCTTT. The whole variable domain, remainder taken from reference TRBV19 and TRBJ1-1, is DGGITQSPKYLFRKEGQNVTLSCEQNLNHDAMYWYRQDPGQGLRLIYYSQIVNDFQKGDIAEGYSVSREKKESFPLTVTSAQKNPTAFYLCAILGRFPLNTEAFFGQGTRLTVV.